The next 18 T cell receptor beta chains were all read from a single sample in a study of blood T cell repertoires in COVID-19. TCRdb's copy holds only in-frame clones and misses some; the assay was immunoSEQ multiplex PCR. The sample carries over 250,000 clones, about 82% recorded once. The sequenced sample was peripheral blood. Receptor source: a man aged 45-60 years with active or convalescent COVID-19.

This clone has a handful of counts. The gene calls are TRBV6-1 and TRBJ2-7; 8 nucleotides match TRBD2. Germline CDR1 MNHNS, CDR2 SASEGT. J lost 7 bases, V lost 2 bases, and 7 bases had no gene match. The CDR3 runs 14 residues. CDR3 protein: CASSEQAGVGEQYF. CDR3 bases: TGTGCCAGCAGTGAACAAGCGGGAGTTGGGGAGCAGTACTTC.

V and J are TRBV9 and TRBJ2-3; the match to TRBD2 covers 10 bases. V shed 5 bases, J shed 2 bases, and the junction held 5 bases outside the gene matches. CDR1 is SGDLS and CDR2 is YYNGEE in the germline V gene. The CDR3 runs to 15 residues. The CDR3 sequence is CASSRTSGDTDTQYF. The DNA of the CDR3 is TGTGCCAGCAGTCGGACTAGCGGCGACACAGATACGCAGTATTTT.

The CDR3 DNA is TGTGCCACCAGTGATTCCAGGACAGAAGGCGAAAAACTGTTTTTT. Translation gives CATSDSRTEGEKLFF. The chain employs TRBV24-1 and TRBJ1-4; D is perhaps TRBD1 (6 bases). CDR1 is KGHDR, CDR2 SFDVKD, per germline. The CDR3 consists of 15 residues. The V gene lost 2 bases and the J gene lost 8 bases, with 14 bases spanning the gap.

This chain connects TRBV5-1 to TRBJ2-7; TRBD1 matches 8 bases. V shed 7 bases, J shed 0 bases, and the junction held 6 bases outside the gene matches. The germline V gene has CDR1 SGHRS and CDR2 YFSETQ. The CDR3 runs 14 residues. CDR3 nucleotides: TGCGCCAGCGGTCTAGGGACAGGCTCCTACGAGCAGTACTTC. Protein product: CASGLGTGSYEQYF.

The J gene is TRBJ2-3, the V gene TRBV5-1, with 9 bases aligning to TRBD2. From germline, CDR1 is SGHRS and CDR2 YFSETQ. Germline trimming cut 3 bases from V and 3 bases from J; bases unmatched to any gene: 5. The CDR3 runs 15 residues. The CDR3: CASSSSGEGTDTQYF. The DNA for the CDR3 is TGCGCCAGCAGCTCTAGCGGGGAGGGAACAGATACGCAGTATTTT.

This clone was detected once. The V and J genes are TRBV4-2 and TRBJ1-1; 7 bases line up with TRBD1. Trimming removed 1 base from V and 11 bases from J; junction bases left unmatched: 10. This CDR3 is 14 amino acids long. Germline V gene data show CDR1 as LGHNA and CDR2 as YNFKEQ. For the CDR3, the DNA is TGTGCCAGCAGCCAAGGGACAAACAGGGGTAGGGCTTTCTTT. Its protein product is CASSQGTNRGRAFF.

This sequence joins TRBV4-2 and TRBJ2-1; a possible D gene is TRBD1 (5 bases). Trimming removed 1 base from V and 1 base from J, with 20 bases in between. Germline V gene lookup returns CDR1 LGHNA and CDR2 YNFKEQ. The CDR3 length is 19 residues. CDR3: CASSQAPSASQGSYNEQFF. The CDR3 nucleotides are TGTGCCAGCAGCCAAGCCCCTAGTGCGAGTCAGGGATCCTACAATGAGCAGTTCTTC.

The chain has TRBV15 and TRBJ2-6, with 11 bases fitting TRBD1. The CDR3 has 19 residues. Germline-derived CDR1 and CDR2 are LNHNV and YYDKDF (reference sequence). V was pared by 8 bases and J by 3 bases, with 15 bases of the junction left unmatched. CDR3 residues: CATAVPLGTGGNGANVLTF. The DNA for the CDR3 is TGTGCCACCGCAGTTCCTTTGGGGACAGGGGGGAATGGGGCCAACGTCCTGACTTTC.

The rearrangement joins TRBV5-4 to TRBJ2-3; D might be TRBD2 (5 bases). V shed 0 bases and J shed 1 base, with 9 bases lying between them. The CDR3 sequence is 15 residues long. CDR1 and CDR2 (germline): SGHNT, YYREEE (reference sequence). The CDR3 DNA reads TGTGCCAGCAGCTTGGCTCGAGCGGGCACAGATACGCAGTATTTT. Its translation is CASSLARAGTDTQYF.

The genes are TRBV20-1 and TRBJ2-5; 7 bases line up with TRBD2. CDR1 DFQATT and CDR2 SNEGSKA come from the germline V gene (reference sequence). The CDR3 totals 15 residues. After removal of 3 bases from V and 2 bases from J, the junction contained 9 bases not matched to a gene. The CDR3 coding sequence is TGCAGTGCTAGTAAGCGGGATCGGGGACAAGAGACCCAGTACTTC. It yields the protein CSASKRDRGQETQYF.

Here the CDR3 reads CASSSQTGSHEQFF. In DNA form, the CDR3 reads TGTGCCAGCAGCTCCCAAACAGGGAGCCATGAGCAGTTCTTC. This chain links TRBV7-9 with TRBJ2-1; tentatively, D is TRBD1 (6 bases). The V and J ends lost 4 bases and 8 bases respectively, with 15 bases between them. Per the germline V gene, CDR1 is SEHNR and CDR2 is FQNEAQ (reference sequence). The CDR3 has 14 residues.

This sequence joins TRBV2 and TRBJ2-2; 9 bases map to TRBD2. The CDR3 length is 16 residues. Trimming at V came to 4 bases and at J to 7 bases, leaving 10 bases not matched to a gene. Germline values: CDR1 SNHLY, CDR2 FYNNEI. The chain's CDR3 is CASSAEVAGVNGELFF. The CDR3 DNA sequence: TGTGCCAGCAGTGCGGAGGTAGCGGGAGTAAACGGGGAGCTGTTTTTT.

This chain connects TRBV29-1 to TRBJ1-2; no definite D call. The germline V gene encodes CDR1 SQVTM and CDR2 ANQGSEA. There are 12 residues in the CDR3. This CDR3 reads CSLIDGDYGYTF. CDR3 DNA: TGCAGTCTTATTGACGGAGACTATGGCTACACCTTC.

This sequence joins TRBV30 and TRBJ2-3; 8 nucleotides match TRBD2. There are 15 residues in the CDR3. Germline loops: CDR1 GTSNPN, CDR2 SVGIG (reference sequence). With 0 bases clipped from V and 0 bases from J, the junction kept 2 bases outside the gene matches. In DNA form, the CDR3 reads TGTGCCTGGAGTGTACCTAGCGGGAGCACAGATACGCAGTATTTT. Translation gives CAWSVPSGSTDTQYF.

The chain links TRBV3-1 (or the pseudogene TRBV3-2) to TRBJ2-2; 9 nucleotides line up with TRBD2. The V gene end was trimmed by 8 bases and the J gene end by 8 bases; junction bases not matched to a gene: 6. The length of the CDR3 is 13 residues. Germline-derived CDR1 and CDR2 are LGHDT and YNNKEL (reference sequence). The CDR3 nucleotides are TGTGCCAGCGGGGGACTAGCATTAGGGGAGCTGTTTTTT. Translated: CASGGLALGELFF.

J is TRBJ2-1 and V is TRBV5-4; 10 nucleotides line up with TRBD2. CDR1 SGHNT and CDR2 YYREEE come from the germline V gene (reference sequence). The CDR3 loop spans 15 amino acids. J lost 5 bases, V lost 4 bases, and 6 bases had no gene match. Here the CDR3 DNA reads TGTGCCAGCAGCACCGGGACTAGCGCTAACAATGAGCAGTTCTTC. Translation gives CASSTGTSANNEQFF.

The V and J genes are TRBV7-2 and TRBJ1-2; D possibly corresponds to TRBD1 (5 bases). The CDR3 sequence is 14 residues long. The V gene's germline CDR1 is SGHTA and CDR2 FQGNSA. V lost 4 bases and J lost 4, with 13 bases in between. CDR3 residues: CASSSAGQPYGYTF. The CDR3 bases are TGTGCCAGCAGCTCGGCGGGGCAGCCCTATGGCTACACCTTC.

The gene calls are TRBV7-7 and TRBJ2-2; the match to TRBD1 covers 7 bases. With 4 bases clipped from V and 6 bases from J, the junction kept 8 bases outside the gene matches. This CDR3 region has 15 residues. The germline V gene has CDR1 SSHAT and CDR2 FNYEAQ (reference sequence). CDR3 loop: CASSSDTTGAGELFF. The CDR3 nucleotides are TGTGCCAGCAGCTCTGATACTACAGGGGCCGGGGAGCTGTTTTTT.